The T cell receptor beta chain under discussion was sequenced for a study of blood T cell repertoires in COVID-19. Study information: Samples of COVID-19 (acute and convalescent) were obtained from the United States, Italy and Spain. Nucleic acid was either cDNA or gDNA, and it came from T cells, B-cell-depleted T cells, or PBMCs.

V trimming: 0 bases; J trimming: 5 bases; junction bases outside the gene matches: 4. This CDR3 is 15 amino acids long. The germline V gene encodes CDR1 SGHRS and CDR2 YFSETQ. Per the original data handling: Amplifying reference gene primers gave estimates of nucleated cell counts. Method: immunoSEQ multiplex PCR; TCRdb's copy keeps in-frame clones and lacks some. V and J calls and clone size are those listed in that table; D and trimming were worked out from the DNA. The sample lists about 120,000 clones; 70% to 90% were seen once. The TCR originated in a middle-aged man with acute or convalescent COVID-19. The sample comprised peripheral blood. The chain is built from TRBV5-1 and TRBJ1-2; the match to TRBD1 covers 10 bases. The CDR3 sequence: CASSLAPGQGYGYTF. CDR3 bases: TGCGCCAGCAGCTTGGCCCCGGGACAGGGGTATGGCTACACCTTC.